This TCR beta chain comes out of a study of cytomegalovirus exposure and HLA in healthy donors. Study-wide context: The 110 million or so unique TCR beta sequences, from roughly 180 million T cells, were found by an earlier analysis. The study placed 70% to 85% of its approximately 430 genotyped donors in the Caucasian-associated ancestry cluster. Overall study results and limits: In a later analysis, V- and J-gene trimming of beta chains associated with a DCLRE1C missense variant, replicated independently. The listing of roughly 160 TCR beta chains classed them as cytomegalovirus-associated.

In regard to this clone: Its antigen is still unknown.

PCR was performed using 60 Vbeta and 13 Jbeta primers. Profiling relied on immunoSEQ multiplex PCR, and the TCRdb table lists in-frame clones only, not all of them. This sample yields about 200,000 clones, of which about four fifths are seen a single time; 0.08% to 0.1% belongs to the top ten. Sequenced: PBMCs. The clonotype comes from a boy between 2 and 15 years old in good health and CMV-seronegative.

CDR3 DNA: TGTGCCAGCAGCTTCGGACAACGGCCGACGGAGAATGGCTACACCTTC. Amino acids: CASSFGQRPTENGYTF. This chain joins TRBV5-4 and TRBJ1-2, with D maybe TRBD1 (5 bases). This CDR3 comprises 16 residues. The germline V gene has CDR1 SGHNT and CDR2 YYREEE (reference sequence). The V and J ends lost 2 bases and 6 bases respectively, with 20 bases between them.